Each of the 30 T cell receptor beta chains below was sequenced from the same sample in a study of blood T cell repertoires in COVID-19. Libraries were prepared by immunoSEQ multiplex PCR; TCRdb keeps only in-frame clonotypes and omits some of them. This table holds 220,000 or so clones, over 65% found once. The sequencing input was PBMCs or T cells enriched from blood (not recorded which). The receptors here all came from a woman aged 55-75 years who had recovered from COVID-19.

The gene calls are TRBV6-5 and TRBJ2-1; a possible D gene is TRBD1 (6 bases). The V end lost 5 bases, the J end lost 10 bases, and 9 bases lay between the germline ends. The germline V gene has CDR1 MNHEY and CDR2 SVGAGI. The CDR3 spans 11 residues. This CDR3 reads CASSRDREQFF. The CDR3 DNA reads as TGTGCCAGCAGTCGCGACAGGGAGCAGTTCTTC.

The CDR3 loop is CASSYVTYEQYF. Here the CDR3 DNA reads TGTGCCAGCAGCTATGTAACCTACGAGCAGTACTTC. J is TRBJ2-7 and V is TRBV11-2; D is ambiguous. Trimming took off 4 bases at V and 2 bases at J, with 6 bases between the two ends. Germline V gene sequence: CDR1 SGHAT, CDR2 FQNNGV. This CDR3 contains 12 residues.

Points on this clone: Other DNA sequences in the same sample also yield this CDR3. The chain carries TRBV5-1 and TRBJ2-5; 8 bases fit TRBD2. The CDR3 is made up of 14 amino acids. Germline trimming cut 2 bases from V and 5 bases from J; bases unmatched to any gene: 5. Germline CDR1 SGHRS, CDR2 YFSETQ. CDR3 DNA: TGCGCCAGCAGCTTAACCGGGGGGGCCGAGACCCAGTACTTC. Its protein is CASSLTGGAETQYF.

This chain links TRBV4-2 with TRBJ2-7; D not certain. Germline values: CDR1 LGHNA, CDR2 YNFKEQ. V was cut by 1 base and J by 5 bases, with 15 bases left in between. The CDR3 covers 15 residues. CDR3 DNA sequence: TGTGCCAGCAGCCAAGTAAGTGGAGCAGCAGACGAGCAGTACTTC. This sequence encodes CASSQVSGAADEQYF.

The gene calls are TRBV19 and TRBJ1-4; 8 bases align to TRBD1. CDR1 and CDR2 from the germline V gene are LNHDA and SQIVND (reference sequence). CDR3 length equals 17 residues. J gave up 0 bases and V 6 bases, and 9 bases lay outside the gene matches. CDR3 protein: CASRLRDRLATNEKLFF. The DNA for the CDR3 is TGTGCCAGTAGACTCCGGGACAGGCTTGCAACTAATGAAAAACTGTTTTTT.

The V and J genes are TRBV29-1 and TRBJ2-7; D is ambiguous. CDR3 length: 11 residues. The germline gives CDR1 SQVTM, CDR2 ANQGSEA. V dropped 0 bases and J dropped 2 bases, with 2 bases sitting between them. The DNA for the CDR3 is TGCAGCGTTGAAGACACCTACGAGCAGTACTTC. Protein sequence: CSVEDTYEQYF.

This chain connects TRBV21-1 to TRBJ1-1. TRBV21-1 is shown as a pseudogene. The CDR3 length is 15 residues. Here the CDR3 reads CASSYYLGGDTEAFF. As DNA, the CDR3 is TGTGCCAGCAGCTACTACCTAGGAGGGGATACTGAAGCTTTCTTT.

The chain links TRBV4-2 to TRBJ2-1, with 11 bases that match TRBD2. CDR1 is LGHNA and CDR2 is YNFKEQ in the germline V gene. V trimming: 0 bases; J trimming: 11 bases; junction bases outside the gene matches: 9. The CDR3 is made up of 16 amino acids. CDR3 sequence: CASSQDRLAGTLQQFF. The CDR3 DNA sequence: TGTGCCAGCAGCCAAGACCGACTAGCGGGAACACTACAGCAGTTCTTC.

V gene TRBV7-7 combines with J gene TRBJ1-4; D is unresolved. With 5 bases removed from V and 7 bases from J, the gap between germline ends came to 17 bases. The CDR3 consists of 15 residues. The V gene's germline CDR1 is SSHAT and CDR2 FNYEAQ (reference sequence). The CDR3: CASSEGTHRREKLFF. The DNA of the CDR3 is TGTGCCAGCAGCGAGGGAACCCACCGCCGTGAAAAACTGTTTTTT.

The V and J genes are TRBV6-4 and TRBJ2-7; TRBD2 agrees at 9 bases. Trimming took 4 bases from V and 0 from J; bases not matched to a gene: 7. This CDR3 has 16 residues. Looked up from germline, CDR1 is MRHNA and CDR2 is SNTAGT. The CDR3 loop is CASSGLAGAISYEQYF. DNA for the CDR3: TGTGCCAGCAGTGGGTTAGCGGGGGCAATCTCCTACGAGCAGTACTTC.

The chain joins TRBV4-3 to TRBJ2-1; 12 bases are shared with TRBD1. V lost 8 bases and J lost 9; bases outside the gene matches: 8. Germline V gene data show CDR1 as LGHNA and CDR2 as YSLEER. This CDR3 has 14 residues. The CDR3 nucleotides are TGCGCCAGCCGAGGGACAGGGGGCGCGGGTGAGCAGTTCTTC. Its protein is CASRGTGGAGEQFF.

This CDR3 is CASSLGGGRTYNEQFF. CDR3 nucleotide sequence: TGCGCCAGCAGCTTGGGGGGCGGGAGGACCTACAATGAGCAGTTCTTC. The chain combines TRBV5-1 with TRBJ2-1, with TRBD2 matching 8 bases. The CDR3 consists of 16 residues. V lost 0 bases, J lost 2 bases, and 4 bases stayed unmatched. Germline CDR1 is SGHRS and CDR2 is YFSETQ.

V usage is TRBV7-9 and J usage is TRBJ2-5; D is perhaps TRBD1 (6 bases). The CDR3 is 14 amino acids. The V gene's germline CDR1 is SEHNR and CDR2 FQNEAQ (reference sequence). V was cut by 1 base and J by 5 bases, with 11 bases left in between. CDR3 sequence (DNA): TGTGCCAGCAGCTTAGTTGGGGGCTGGGAGACCCAGTACTTC. Protein: CASSLVGGWETQYF.

The genes are TRBV9 and TRBJ2-6; 12 bases agree with TRBD1. The V segment lost 0 bases and the J segment 4 bases; nucleotides outside the gene matches: 5. This CDR3 is 18 amino acids long. CDR1 is SGDLS, CDR2 YYNGEE, per germline. Written as DNA, the CDR3 is TGTGCCAGCAGCGTAGCTGGGACAGGGGGCGCCGGGGCCAACGTCCTGACTTTC. Encoded protein: CASSVAGTGGAGANVLTF.

This chain uses TRBV6-2 or TRBV6-3 with TRBJ2-1; D is possibly TRBD1 (6 bases). Trimming pared 2 bases from V and 12 bases from J, leaving 17 bases between. This CDR3 has 14 amino acids. The V gene's germline CDR1 is MNHEY and CDR2 SVGEGT. CDR3 in DNA: TGTGCCAGCAGTTACCGGCGGCCCTGGGGGCTGCAGTTCTTC. Translation gives CASSYRRPWGLQFF.

CDR3 region: CASSLSEGGARANVLTF. The CDR3 DNA is TGCGCCAGCAGCCTATCGGAAGGGGGGGCGAGGGCCAACGTCCTGACTTTC. The chain combines TRBV4-1 with TRBJ2-6, with D maybe TRBD2 (7 bases). The CDR3 covers 17 residues. Trimming left V 4 bases short and J 5 bases short, with 18 bases between. Germline CDR1 MGHRA, CDR2 YSYEKL.

The rearrangement joins TRBV6-5 to TRBJ1-6; D is uncertain. V lost 2 bases and J 8 bases, leaving 7 bases between the germline ends. CDR3 length: 13 amino acids. The germline CDR1 and CDR2 sequences are MNHEY and SVGAGI. As DNA, the CDR3 is TGTGCCAGCAGTTACCGGGAAGATTCACCCCTCCACTTT. This encodes CASSYREDSPLHF.

V usage is TRBV6-5 and J usage is TRBJ1-5; possible D gene TRBD1, 6 bases. Trimming removed 5 bases from V and 5 bases from J, with 10 bases in between. Germline CDR1 MNHEY, CDR2 SVGAGI. The CDR3 has 13 amino acids. CDR3 in amino acids: CASSRQAYQPQHF. The CDR3 nucleotides are TGTGCCAGCAGTCGACAGGCCTATCAGCCCCAGCATTTT.

The chain carries TRBV5-6 and TRBJ1-5; a weak D match, TRBD1 (6 bases). CDR1 is SGHDT, CDR2 YYEEEE, per germline. The CDR3 is 14 amino acids. V dropped 9 bases and J dropped 5 bases, with 18 bases sitting between them. The CDR3 bases are TGTGCCACTACCGGACAGTTGATTGATCAGCCCCAGCATTTT. Protein product: CATTGQLIDQPQHF.

This clone was seen a handful of times. The CDR3 region is CASSSRHYTEAFF. The CDR3 DNA sequence: TGTGCCAGCAGCTCACGACACTACACTGAAGCTTTCTTT. This rearrangement joins TRBV11-3 to TRBJ1-1, with no clear D. V was cut by 4 bases and J by 3 bases, with 9 bases left in between. The CDR3 extends over 13 amino acids. The germline CDR1 and CDR2 sequences are SGHNT and YENEEA.

V and J are TRBV7-2 and TRBJ2-1; 8 bases line up with TRBD1. The germline CDR1 and CDR2 sequences are SGHTA and FQGNSA. Trimming took 1 base from V and 10 from J; bases not matched to a gene: 9. This CDR3 comprises 15 residues. The CDR3 coding sequence is TGTGCCAGCAGCTTAGGCCGACAGGGGTTGAGAGAGCAGTTCTTC. Translating gives CASSLGRQGLREQFF.

The chain employs TRBV5-4 and TRBJ2-1, with 12 bases that match TRBD2. In germline, CDR1 is SGHNT, CDR2 YYREEE (reference sequence). The V and J ends lost 4 bases and 0 bases, in that order; junction bases with no gene match: 5. This CDR3 has 17 residues. CDR3 in amino acids: CASSITSGGSSYNEQFF. In DNA form, the CDR3 reads TGTGCCAGCAGCATAACTAGCGGGGGGAGCTCCTACAATGAGCAGTTCTTC. The full variable domain, with the rest looked up from reference TRBV5-4 and TRBJ2-1, is ETGVTQSPTHLIKTRGQQVTLRCSSQSGHNTVSWYQQALGQGPQFIFQYYREEENGRGNFPPRFSGLQFPNYSSELNVNALELDDSALYLCASSITSGGSSYNEQFFGPGTRLTVL.

V is TRBV12-5 and J is TRBJ2-3; 14 positions agree with TRBD2. Germline V gene data show CDR1 as LGHNT and CDR2 as FRNRAP. This CDR3 is 16 amino acids long. V trimming: 6 bases; J trimming: 3 bases; junction bases outside the gene matches: 5. The chain's CDR3 is CASGLGLAGGTDTQYF. The CDR3 region has the DNA TGTGCTAGTGGCCTCGGACTAGCGGGGGGAACAGATACGCAGTATTTT.

V usage is TRBV7-9 and J usage is TRBJ1-6, with 7 bases that match TRBD1. The CDR3 spans 13 residues. Per the germline V gene, CDR1 is SEHNR and CDR2 is FQNEAQ (reference sequence). V lost 6 bases to trimming and J lost 10 bases; unmatched junction nucleotides: 6. The CDR3 DNA follows: TGTGCCAGCAGGGAGACAGGGAGGTCACCCCTCCACTTT. Translating gives CASRETGRSPLHF.

This clone was counted a single time. V gene TRBV27 combines with J gene TRBJ2-1; TRBD1 might be the D (6 bases). Germline lookup yields CDR1 MNHEY and CDR2 SMNVEV (reference sequence). The CDR3 covers 13 residues. V gave up 6 bases and J gave up 3 bases, with 9 bases separating them. The DNA for the CDR3 is TGTGCCAGCAGAACAGGGTTCTACAATGAGCAGTTCTTC. It is translated as CASRTGFYNEQFF.

This clone is a singleton in its sample. This chain joins TRBV2 and TRBJ1-6, with 7 positions matching TRBD1. CDR3 length: 15 amino acids. Trimming removed 6 bases from V and 3 bases from J; junction bases left unmatched: 5. Germline V lookup: CDR1 SNHLY, CDR2 FYNNEI. DNA for the CDR3: TGTGCCAGCAGCTGGGACAGAGGCTATAATTCACCCCTCCACTTT. It is translated as CASSWDRGYNSPLHF. The full variable domain, with the rest looked up from reference TRBV2 and TRBJ1-6, is EPEVTQTPSHQVTQMGQEVILRCVPISNHLYFYWYRQILGQKVEFLVSFYNNEISEKSEIFDDQFSVERPDGSNFTLKIRSTKLEDSAMYFCASSWDRGYNSPLHFGNGTRLTVT.

The chain is built from TRBV12-3 or TRBV12-4 and TRBJ2-3; no clear D gene. The CDR3 totals 13 residues. Trimming left V 4 bases short and J 2 bases short, with 7 bases between. As DNA, the CDR3 is TGTGCCAGCAGTTCCCCCGTCACAGATACGCAGTATTTT. Protein product: CASSSPVTDTQYF.

The table lists this clone with many counts. The chain has TRBV7-9 and TRBJ2-5, with D tentatively TRBD2 (5 bases). This CDR3 is 15 amino acids long. V dropped 5 bases and J dropped 5 bases, with 18 bases sitting between them. CDR1 and CDR2 from the germline V gene are SEHNR and FQNEAQ (reference sequence). In DNA form, the CDR3 reads TGTGCCAGCAGCCCACTTGGACTCGATGTCGAGACCCAGTACTTC. It specifies CASSPLGLDVETQYF. The whole variable domain, filled in from reference TRBV7-9 and TRBJ2-5, reads DTGVSQNPRHKITKRGQNVTFRCDPISEHNRLYWYRQTLGQGPEFLTYFQNEAQLEKSRLLSDRFSAERPKGSFSTLEIQRTEQGDSAMYLCASSPLGLDVETQYFGPGTRLLVL.

The chain combines TRBV7-8 with TRBJ2-7, with 7 bases fitting TRBD2. CDR1 and CDR2 from the germline V gene are SGHVS and FQNEAQ. After removal of 6 bases from V and 2 bases from J, the junction contained 13 bases not matched to a gene. The CDR3 length is 16 residues. The CDR3 is CASSPAGLAAAYEQYF. CDR3 DNA: TGTGCCAGCAGTCCCGCCGGGCTAGCGGCCGCCTACGAGCAGTACTTC.

This clone has a single count. The rearrangement uses TRBV3-1 (or the pseudogene TRBV3-2) and TRBJ1-5; D unresolved. The CDR3 runs to 14 residues. Germline V lookup: CDR1 LGHDT, CDR2 YNNKEL (reference sequence). With 2 bases removed from V and 1 base from J, the gap between germline ends came to 6 bases. The CDR3 sequence: CASSQQISNQPQHF. The CDR3 nucleotides read TGTGCCAGCAGCCAACAGATAAGCAATCAGCCCCAGCATTTT.